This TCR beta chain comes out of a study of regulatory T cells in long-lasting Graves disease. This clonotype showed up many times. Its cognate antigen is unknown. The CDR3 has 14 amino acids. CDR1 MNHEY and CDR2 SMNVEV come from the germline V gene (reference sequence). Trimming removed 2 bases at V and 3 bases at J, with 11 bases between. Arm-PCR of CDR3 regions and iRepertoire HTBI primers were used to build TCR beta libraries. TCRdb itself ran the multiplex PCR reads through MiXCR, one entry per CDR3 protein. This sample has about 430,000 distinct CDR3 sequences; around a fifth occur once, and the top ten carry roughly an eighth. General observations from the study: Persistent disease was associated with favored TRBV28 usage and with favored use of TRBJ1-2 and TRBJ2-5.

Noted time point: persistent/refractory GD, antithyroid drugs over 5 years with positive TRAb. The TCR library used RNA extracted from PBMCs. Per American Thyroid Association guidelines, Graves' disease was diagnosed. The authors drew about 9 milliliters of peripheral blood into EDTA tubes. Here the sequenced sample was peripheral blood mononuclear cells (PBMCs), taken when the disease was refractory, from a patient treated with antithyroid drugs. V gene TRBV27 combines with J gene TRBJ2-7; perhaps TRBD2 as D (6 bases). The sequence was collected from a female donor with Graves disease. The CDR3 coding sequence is TGTGCCAGCAGTTTAAAGGGACTTTTCTACGAGCAGTACTTC. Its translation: CASSLKGLFYEQYF.